This T cell receptor (beta chain) was captured in a study of T cell responses to AZD1222 COVID-19 vaccine. Study results and limitations: Recipients of two AZD1222 doses showed rising Spike-specific TCR breadth and depth. Spike-wide coverage was observed for vaccine-associated CD4 TCRs, with dominant responses at 160-218 and 743-854.

The CDR3 runs 14 residues. Trimming shortened V by 5 bases and J by 2 bases, and 10 bases separated the two germline ends. Per germline, CDR1 SEHNR and CDR2 FQNEAQ (reference sequence). Sequencing used immunoSEQ multiplex PCR; TCRdb keeps in-frame clones, though not all of them. The sample holds 60,000 to 70,000 clones, roughly four fifths seen once. In regard to this clone: The antigen is undetermined.

The sample was peripheral blood, taken on day 0 of AZD1222 vaccination. The clonotype was recovered from an adult in good health. This chain joins TRBV7-9 and TRBJ1-3; tentative D call: TRBD1 (6 bases). As DNA, the CDR3 is TGTGCCAGCAGCACACAGGGAACTGGAAACACCATATATTTT. Translating gives CASSTQGTGNTIYF.